These T cell receptor beta chains were read from a single sample in a study of molecular identifiers for immune sequencing clone quantification. TCRdb redid the calling of the PCR reads with MiXCR, one entry per CDR3 protein. Of about 510,000 distinct CDR3 sequences listed, roughly 26% are singletons. The sequenced sample was naive CD8+ T cells from blood, with Jurkat cell RNA spiked in. The source of these receptors is a human donor in good health. Some libraries in this study had Jurkat cell RNA spiked in. CDR3s include the opening cysteine and the closing phenylalanine or tryptophan. D genes are given only for firm matches. The listing skips clone size in some rows; elsewhere it reads once, few, many or a size class.

CASSQDLLPDEQYF	TGTGCCAGCAGCCAAGACCTTCTGCCTGACGAGCAGTACTTC	TRBV14	-	many	TRBJ2-7
CASSDRDREAFF	TGCGCCAGCAGCGACCGGGACAGGGAAGCTTTCTTT	TRBV5-1	TRBD1	few	TRBJ1-1
CASRSDSETKRSGANVLTF	TGTGCCAGCAGAAGCGATTCCGAGACGAAGCGCTCTGGGGCCAACGTCCTGACTTTC	TRBV28	-	-	TRBJ2-6
CASSPGTSYNEQFF	TGTGCCAGCAGCCCCGGGACATCTTACAATGAGCAGTTCTTC	TRBV4-3	-	many	TRBJ2-1
CASSLRGKASTDTQYF	TGTGCCAGCAGCCTGAGGGGGAAGGCTAGCACAGATACGCAGTATTTT	TRBV11-2	-	many	TRBJ2-3
CASSLDLRNEQFF	TGTGCCAGCAGCTTAGATCTGCGCAATGAGCAGTTCTTC	TRBV7-9	-	few	TRBJ2-1
CATSDPGQPETQYF	TGTGCCACCAGTGATCCGGGACAGCCAGAGACCCAGTACTTC	TRBV24-1	TRBD1	few	TRBJ2-5
CASSLLVSGDTDTQYF	TGTGCCAGCAGCTTATTGGTTAGCGGGGACACAGATACGCAGTATTTT	TRBV11-2	TRBD2	many	TRBJ2-3
CSARLQGTSSYNEQFF	TGCAGTGCGCGTCTTCAGGGGACGAGCTCCTACAATGAGCAGTTCTTC	TRBV20-1	-	-	TRBJ2-1
CASSGRTGTEAFF	TGTGCCAGCAGCGGACGGACGGGCACTGAAGCTTTCTTT	TRBV9	-	many	TRBJ1-1
CASSLGGRAYEQYF	TGTGCCAGCAGCTTGGGCGGGAGGGCTTACGAGCAGTACTTC	TRBV5-4	TRBD2	-	TRBJ2-7
CASSDSLSTDTQYF	TGTGCCAGCAGTGACAGTCTAAGCACAGATACGCAGTATTTT	TRBV2	-	many	TRBJ2-3
CASSLWSGDASEQYF	TGTGCCAGCAGTTTATGGTCCGGGGATGCCTCCGAGCAGTACTTC	TRBV27	-	-	TRBJ2-7
CASSLISGNYQETQHF	TGTGCCAGCAGTTTAATTAGCGGGAACTACCAAGAGACCCAGCACTTC	TRBV27	TRBD2	-	TRBJ2-5
CASSPAATGFTATQYF	TGTGCCAGCAGCCCAGCAGCGACAGGGTTCACAGCTACGCAGTATTTT	TRBV7-8	TRBD1	-	TRBJ2-3
CSVDRDRESDGYTF	TGCAGCGTTGATCGGGACAGGGAATCGGATGGCTACACCTTC	TRBV29-1	TRBD1	-	TRBJ1-2
CASSLTDEKLFF	TGTGCCAGCAGCCTGACTGATGAAAAACTGTTTTTT	TRBV5-6	-	many	TRBJ1-4
CASSLRLAGGTDTQYF	TGTGCCAGCAGCTTACGGCTAGCGGGGGGCACAGATACGCAGTATTTT	TRBV7-9	TRBD2	many	TRBJ2-3
CASSYGLTGAFF	TGTGCCAGCAGTTACGGACTCACTGGAGCTTTCTTT	TRBV6-6	-	-	TRBJ1-1
CSVVRQDTDTQYF	TGCAGCGTTGTCAGGCAGGACACAGATACGCAGTATTTT	TRBV29-1	-	many	TRBJ2-3
CASSPGPYERYF	TGTGCCAGCAGTCCCGGACCCTACGAGCGGTACTTC	TRBV27	-	-	TRBJ2-7
CASSTPGGVYGYTF	TGTGCCAGCAGTACACCAGGGGGCGTCTATGGCTACACCTTC	TRBV6-2/TRBV6-3	TRBD1	few	TRBJ1-2
CASKVDEKLFF	TGTGCCAGCAAGGTCGACGAAAAACTGTTTTTT	TRBV2	-	many	TRBJ1-4
CASSWGAMNTEAFF	TGTGCCAGCAGCTGGGGAGCAATGAACACTGAAGCTTTCTTT	TRBV5-5	-	many	TRBJ1-1
CASSDASEQYF	TGTGCCAGCAGTGACGCCAGCGAGCAGTACTTC	TRBV6-1	-	many	TRBJ2-7
CASSPKGVAGANEQFF	TGTGCCAGCAGCCCCAAGGGGGTGGCTGGGGCCAATGAGCAGTTCTTC	TRBV13	-	few	TRBJ2-1
CASSSGPGSHTEAFF	TGTGCCAGCAGCTCGGGGCCAGGTAGCCACACTGAAGCTTTCTTT	TRBV7-3	-	-	TRBJ1-1
CSATLAFSYEQYF	TGCAGTGCTACTCTAGCTTTCTCCTACGAGCAGTACTTC	TRBV20-1	-	few	TRBJ2-7
CSAVIPDLTDNYGYTF	TGCAGCGCCGTAATTCCGGACCTAACGGACAACTATGGCTACACCTTC	TRBV29-1	-	-	TRBJ1-2
CASSRQGSGYEQYF	TGTGCCAGTAGTCGACAGGGGTCAGGCTACGAGCAGTACTTC	TRBV19	TRBD1	-	TRBJ2-7
CASSPNSFNEQFF	TGTGCCAGCAGCCCAAACTCCTTCAATGAGCAGTTCTTC	TRBV11-2	-	-	TRBJ2-1
CASTTAPGRPYNEQFF	TGCGCCAGCACCACTGCTCCGGGACGCCCCTACAATGAGCAGTTCTTC	TRBV4-1	-	-	TRBJ2-1
CAWGTDTQYF	TGTGCCTGGGGCACAGATACGCAGTATTTT	TRBV30	-	many	TRBJ2-3